Included here is one T cell receptor beta chain sequence, with context. What antigen it recognizes has not been identified. No clone much larger than this one lies a single base away; base qualities are absent. CDR1 SQVTM and CDR2 ANQGSEA were looked up in the germline V gene. From cysteine to phenylalanine, the CDR3 is 14 amino acids long. Here the CDR3 DNA is all that survives: 42 bases in frame from base 1. V is trimmed back by 7 bases and J by 3 bases, and the junction contains 6 bases that no gene match accounts for. The data belong to a study of blood T cells in healthy people across ages (dated by TCRdb to about 2015). Regarding the complete study: In model experiments, template switching captured roughly one uniquely barcoded TCR beta cDNA molecule for every two T cells. Donors were grouped into four age groups: young (average roughly 17 years), middle-aged (39), aged (around 62) and long-lived (around 82). For two donors (one aged 18 to 30 and one aged 80 or older), the study analyzed two additional independent replicas of 1 million unique cDNA reads from the same blood draw. To track age-related changes in TCR beta repertoire diversity, the study relied on deep sequencing normalized with unique cDNA molecular identifiers. General conclusions and limits of the study: As age increased, observed TCR beta diversity per million T cells dropped in a roughly linear way, and a significant reduction was already evident by age about 40. The CMV infection status of donors was not known, potentially confounding age-related changes in expanded clonotypes. Conclusive comparison of naive and antigen-experienced compartments was prevented by the profiling of bulk unsorted PBMCs. Observed TCR beta diversity correlated strongly with the percentage of naive T cells measured by flow cytometry. The long-lived group showed more naive CD4+ T cells, fewer expanded clones and increased TCR diversity than the aged group, suggesting age selection. Estimates of total diversity based on one million sequenced T cells were considered lower bounds and underestimates.

Library prep was done by 5' RACE. Sequenced on an Illumina HiSeq 2500. The second PCR ran for about 6 to 11 cycles and used a J-beta primer mix along with a sample-barcoded 5' primer. A template-switch 5' adaptor carrying 12 random nucleotides introduced a unique molecular identifier onto each TCR beta cDNA molecule. Each sample yielded at least 2.5 million CDR3-containing paired-end reads. The Mint cDNA synthesis kit, primed by a TRBC-specific oligonucleotide, was used to synthesize first-strand cDNA from all RNA. After uracil-DNA glycosylase treatment, a first 18-cycle PCR used universal primers M1SS and BC2_uni_R on all cDNA. The authors' pipeline ran thus. For normalization, 1 million high-quality reads, each with a distinct molecular identifier, were randomly selected from each sample. Reads with shared molecular identifiers were discarded instead of being binned into consensus sequences. MiTCR, with a Q25 quality threshold and the strictest error-elimination algorithm, was used for CDR3 identification, clonotype clustering and error correction. A nonparametric unseen species model with Euler transformation was used to estimate lower-bound total TCR beta diversity. TCRdb trimmed public reads at Q25 via fastp, called clones via MiXCR and kept in-frame beta chains. Each entry is one CDR3 protein sequence, shown with its most common DNA and genes. TCRdb's processing, not the authors', yielded these V and J calls. This sample is represented by over a million distinct CDR3 sequences; roughly 24% of them were singletons. The top ten constitute about 0.69% of the sample.

Systemically healthy Caucasian individuals from Russia, 35 to 50 in total and aged about 6 to 90 years, were included as donors. Each donor gave about 10 milliliters of peripheral blood, drawn into EDTA-treated Vacutainer tubes. Ficoll-Paque density-gradient centrifugation was used to isolate PBMCs, with at least 6.5 million per sample. Trizol reagent was used to extract total RNA from the PBMCs, yielding at least 5.5 micrograms per sample. The percentages of naive CD45RAhigh/CD27high T cells were determined by flow cytometry on a PBMC aliquot from every donor. These records were also assigned to another study, of T cells of mothers and their children. Looking at the second paper: Nine systemically healthy Caucasian individuals served as donors, namely three mothers together with their six children. cDNA synthesis used all of the extracted RNA, with about 1.5 ug of RNA in each 15 ul reaction. In the second PCR, the M1S primer added sample barcodes and 2-4 random nucleotides. Each mother yielded over 9 million TCR beta CDR3 reads and each child 3 million or so reads. Thymic selection similarly shapes TCR recombination output in related and unrelated pairs, with minor effect from inherited differences. Normalized repertoire overlap was always slightly but never significantly higher in related than unrelated mother-child pairs. No persistent microchimeric T cell clones were detected, at a sensitivity of approximately 110 clones per million clonotypes. In the study, deep NGS was used to compare the TCR beta repertoires of mothers and children, and features distinguishing related mother-child pairs from unrelated individuals were sought. The mean age was roughly 40 +/- 4 years for the mothers and about 10 +/- 4 years for the children. Libraries were sequenced on Illumina HiSeq 2000 with 100+100 nt paired-end reads after adapter ligation with NEBNext reagents. To prevent cross-contamination, the mother and child libraries were prepared one month apart and sequenced in separate runs. For each donor, somewhere between about 450,000 and 2,000,000 distinct TCR beta clonotypes were identified. Naive TCR beta clonotypes were estimated from low-frequency clonotypes matched to each donor's FACS-determined naive share, without sorting.

The chain links TRBV29-1 with TRBJ2-3, with 11 central nucleotides matching TRBD2. The sequenced material came from blood. The source is a girl aged 2 to 10 in good health. The CDR3 protein sequence reads: CSGTVAGGTDTQYF. In nucleotide form, the sequence is TGCAGCGGGACCGTAGCGGGAGGGACAGATACGCAGTATTTT.